This T cell receptor beta chain was profiled in a study of T cell changes during pregnancy in multiple sclerosis. Method: immunoSEQ multiplex PCR; TCRdb's copy keeps in-frame clones and lacks some. The top ten clones hold roughly 1.8% of a sample with tens of thousands of clones, about 91% of them seen once. The sequences come from CD4+ T cells from peripheral blood mononuclear cells, collected after pregnancy. The source of this sequence is a female donor in good health, enrolled as a control in a pregnancy study.

In nucleotides, the CDR3 is TGTGCCAGCAGTTTGGTTAACAGGGACCCTTCTGGCTACACCTTC. Translating gives CASSLVNRDPSGYTF. The chain joins TRBV27 to TRBJ1-2; D perhaps matches TRBD1 (6 bases). The CDR3 runs 15 residues. Trimming stripped 3 bases from V and 7 bases from J, with 18 bases between. The germline V gene has CDR1 MNHEY and CDR2 SMNVEV (reference sequence).